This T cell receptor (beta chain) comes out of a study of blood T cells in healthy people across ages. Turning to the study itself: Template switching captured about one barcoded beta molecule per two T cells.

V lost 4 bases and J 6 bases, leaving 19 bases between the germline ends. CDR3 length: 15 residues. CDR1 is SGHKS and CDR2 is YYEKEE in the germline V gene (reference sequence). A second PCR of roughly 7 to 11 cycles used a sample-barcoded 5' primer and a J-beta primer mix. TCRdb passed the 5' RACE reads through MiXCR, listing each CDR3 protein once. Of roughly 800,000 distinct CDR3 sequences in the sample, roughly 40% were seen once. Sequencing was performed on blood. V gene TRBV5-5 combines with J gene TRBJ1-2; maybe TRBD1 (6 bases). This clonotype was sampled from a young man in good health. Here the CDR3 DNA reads TGTGCCAGCAGCCCCCCAGGGGCGAGGAACGATGGCTACACCTTC. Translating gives CASSPPGARNDGYTF.